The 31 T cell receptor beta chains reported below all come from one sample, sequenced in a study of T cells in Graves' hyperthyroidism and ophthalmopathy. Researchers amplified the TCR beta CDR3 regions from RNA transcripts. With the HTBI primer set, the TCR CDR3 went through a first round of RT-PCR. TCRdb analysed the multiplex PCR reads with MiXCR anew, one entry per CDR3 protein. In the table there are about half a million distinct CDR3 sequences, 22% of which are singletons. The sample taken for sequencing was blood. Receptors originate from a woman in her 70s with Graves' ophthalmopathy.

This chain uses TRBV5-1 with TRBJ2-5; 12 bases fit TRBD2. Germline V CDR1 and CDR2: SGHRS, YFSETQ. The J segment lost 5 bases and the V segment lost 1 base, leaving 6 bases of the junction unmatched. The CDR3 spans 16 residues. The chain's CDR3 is CASSLSSGRADETQYF. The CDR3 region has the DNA TGCGCCAGCAGCTTGTCTAGCGGGAGGGCCGACGAGACCCAGTACTTC.

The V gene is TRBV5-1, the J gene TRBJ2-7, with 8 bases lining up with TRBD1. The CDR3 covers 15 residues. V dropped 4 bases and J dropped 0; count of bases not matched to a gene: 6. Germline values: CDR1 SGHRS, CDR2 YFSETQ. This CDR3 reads CASSHAGTGSYEQYF. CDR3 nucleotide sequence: TGCGCCAGCAGCCATGCCGGGACAGGCTCCTACGAGCAGTACTTC. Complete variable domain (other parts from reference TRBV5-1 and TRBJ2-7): KAGVTQTPRYLIKTRGQQVTLSCSPISGHRSVSWYQQTPGQGLQFLFEYFSETQRNKGNFPGRFSGRQFSNSRSEMNVSTLELGDSALYLCASSHAGTGSYEQYFGPGTRLTVT.

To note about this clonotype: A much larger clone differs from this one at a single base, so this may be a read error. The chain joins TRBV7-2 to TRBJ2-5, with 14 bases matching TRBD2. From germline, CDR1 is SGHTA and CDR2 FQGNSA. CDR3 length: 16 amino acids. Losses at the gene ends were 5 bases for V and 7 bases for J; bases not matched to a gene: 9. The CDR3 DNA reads TGTACCAGCAGCCCGGGACTAGCGGGAGTGGGCGGGACCCAGTACTTC. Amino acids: CTSSPGLAGVGGTQYF.

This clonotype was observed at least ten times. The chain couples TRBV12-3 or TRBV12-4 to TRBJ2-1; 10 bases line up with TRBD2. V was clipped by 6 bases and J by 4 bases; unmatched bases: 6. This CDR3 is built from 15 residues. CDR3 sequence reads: CASSPTSGVYNEQFF. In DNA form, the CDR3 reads TGTGCCAGCAGCCCTACTAGCGGGGTATACAATGAGCAGTTCTTC.

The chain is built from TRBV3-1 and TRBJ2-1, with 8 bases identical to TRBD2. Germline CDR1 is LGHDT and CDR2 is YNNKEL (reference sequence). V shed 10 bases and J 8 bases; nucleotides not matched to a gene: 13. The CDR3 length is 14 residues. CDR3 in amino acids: CATSPGSGSYEQFF. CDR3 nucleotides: TGTGCCACTTCACCAGGGAGCGGGAGCTATGAGCAGTTCTTC.

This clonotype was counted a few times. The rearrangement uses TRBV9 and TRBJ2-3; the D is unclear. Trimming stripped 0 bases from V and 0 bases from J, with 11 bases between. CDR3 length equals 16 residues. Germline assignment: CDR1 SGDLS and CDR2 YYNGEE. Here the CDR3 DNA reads TGTGCCAGCAGCGTAGGCGAGTCCCTCAGCACAGATACGCAGTATTTT. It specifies CASSVGESLSTDTQYF.

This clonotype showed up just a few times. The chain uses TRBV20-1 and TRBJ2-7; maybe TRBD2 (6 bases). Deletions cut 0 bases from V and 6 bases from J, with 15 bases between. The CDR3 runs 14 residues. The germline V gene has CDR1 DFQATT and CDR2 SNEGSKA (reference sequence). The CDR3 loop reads CSARDRGELGEQYF. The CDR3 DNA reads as TGCAGTGCTAGAGATCGCGGGGAACTGGGCGAGCAGTACTTC.

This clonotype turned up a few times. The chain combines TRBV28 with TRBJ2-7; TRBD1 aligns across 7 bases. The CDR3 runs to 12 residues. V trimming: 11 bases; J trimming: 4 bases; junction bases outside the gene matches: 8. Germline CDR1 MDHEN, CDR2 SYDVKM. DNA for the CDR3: TGTGCCTGCAACAGGGGACATTACGAGCAGTACTTC. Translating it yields CACNRGHYEQYF.

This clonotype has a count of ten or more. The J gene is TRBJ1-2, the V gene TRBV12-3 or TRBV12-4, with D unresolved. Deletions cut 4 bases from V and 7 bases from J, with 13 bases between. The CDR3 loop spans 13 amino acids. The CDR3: CASSWATRSGYTF. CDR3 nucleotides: TGTGCCAGCAGTTGGGCGACGCGTAGTGGCTACACCTTC.

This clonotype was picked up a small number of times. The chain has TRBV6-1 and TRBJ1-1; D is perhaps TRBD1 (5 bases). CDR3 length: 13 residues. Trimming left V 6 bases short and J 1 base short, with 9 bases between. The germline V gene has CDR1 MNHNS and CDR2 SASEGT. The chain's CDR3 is CASRLQENTEAFF. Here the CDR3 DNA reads TGTGCCAGCAGGTTACAGGAGAACACTGAAGCTTTCTTT.

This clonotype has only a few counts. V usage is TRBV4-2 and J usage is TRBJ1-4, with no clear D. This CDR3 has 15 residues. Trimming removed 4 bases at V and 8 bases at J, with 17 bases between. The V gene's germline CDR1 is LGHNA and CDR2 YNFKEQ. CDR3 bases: TGTGCCAGCAGCCCCTCGGGTGTTTTTAGGGAAAAACTGTTTTTT. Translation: CASSPSGVFREKLFF.

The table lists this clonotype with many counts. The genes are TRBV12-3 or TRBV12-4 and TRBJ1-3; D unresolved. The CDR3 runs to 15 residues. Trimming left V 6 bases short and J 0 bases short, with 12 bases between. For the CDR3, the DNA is TGTGCCAGCAGCCTGAGCACTATCTCTGGAAACACCATATATTTT. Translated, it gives CASSLSTISGNTIYF.

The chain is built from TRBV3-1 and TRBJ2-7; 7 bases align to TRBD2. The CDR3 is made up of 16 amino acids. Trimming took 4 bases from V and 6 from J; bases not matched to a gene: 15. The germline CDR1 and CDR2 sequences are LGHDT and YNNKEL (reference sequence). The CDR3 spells CASSPGEGAGAGEQYF. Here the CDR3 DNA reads TGTGCCAGCAGCCCCGGTGAAGGGGCGGGAGCTGGCGAGCAGTACTTC.

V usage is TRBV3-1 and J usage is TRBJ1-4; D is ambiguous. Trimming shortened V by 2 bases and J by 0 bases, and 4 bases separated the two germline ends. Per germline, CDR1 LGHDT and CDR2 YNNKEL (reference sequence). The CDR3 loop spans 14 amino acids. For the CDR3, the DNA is TGTGCCAGCAGCCAACTCACAACTAATGAAAAACTGTTTTTT. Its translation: CASSQLTTNEKLFF.

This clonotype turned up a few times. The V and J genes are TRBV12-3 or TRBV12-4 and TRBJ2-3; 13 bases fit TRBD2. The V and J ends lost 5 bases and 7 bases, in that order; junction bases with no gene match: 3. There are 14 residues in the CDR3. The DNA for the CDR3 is TGTGCCAGCAGTCCGGGACTAGCGGGACATACGCAGTATTTT. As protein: CASSPGLAGHTQYF.

In nucleotides, the CDR3 is TGTGCCAGCAGGGGCCGCGGGACAGAGTTTTATGGCTACACCTTC. It yields the protein CASRGRGTEFYGYTF. The chain recombines TRBV2 with TRBJ1-2; TRBD1 aligns across 7 bases. CDR1 is SNHLY and CDR2 is FYNNEI in the germline V gene. J lost 5 bases, V lost 6 bases, and 12 bases had no gene match. This CDR3 contains 15 residues.

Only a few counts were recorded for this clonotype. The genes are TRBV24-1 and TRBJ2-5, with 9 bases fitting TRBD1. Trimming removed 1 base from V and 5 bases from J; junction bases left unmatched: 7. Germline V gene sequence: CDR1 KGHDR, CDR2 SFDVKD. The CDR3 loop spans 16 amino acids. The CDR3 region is CATSDFTGTGRETQYF. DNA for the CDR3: TGTGCCACCAGTGATTTTACCGGGACAGGGCGCGAGACCCAGTACTTC.

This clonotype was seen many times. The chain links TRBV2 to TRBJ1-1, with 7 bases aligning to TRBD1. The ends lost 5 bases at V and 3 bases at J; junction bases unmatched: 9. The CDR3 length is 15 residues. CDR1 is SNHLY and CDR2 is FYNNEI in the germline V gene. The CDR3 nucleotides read TGTGCCAGCAGTCCTAGACCCAGGGGGGACACTGAAGCTTTCTTT. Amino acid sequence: CASSPRPRGDTEAFF.

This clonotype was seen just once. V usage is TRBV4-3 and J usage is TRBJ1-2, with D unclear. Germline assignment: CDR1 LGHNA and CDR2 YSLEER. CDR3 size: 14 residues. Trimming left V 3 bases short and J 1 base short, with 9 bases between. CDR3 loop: CASSHLGSNYGYTF. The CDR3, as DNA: TGCGCCAGCAGCCACCTCGGTAGTAACTATGGCTACACCTTC.

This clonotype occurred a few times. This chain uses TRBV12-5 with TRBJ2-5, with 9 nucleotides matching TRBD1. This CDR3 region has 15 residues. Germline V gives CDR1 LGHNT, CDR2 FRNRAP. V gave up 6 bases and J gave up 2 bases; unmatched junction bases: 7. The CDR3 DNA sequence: TGTGCTAGTGGCCGGACAGGGGCCCGACAAGAGACCCAGTACTTC. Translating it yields CASGRTGARQETQYF.

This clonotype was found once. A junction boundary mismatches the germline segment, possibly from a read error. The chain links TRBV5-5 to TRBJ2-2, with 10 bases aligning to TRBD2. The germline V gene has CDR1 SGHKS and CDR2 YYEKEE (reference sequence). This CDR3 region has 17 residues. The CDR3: CASSFSRTSGSTGELSF. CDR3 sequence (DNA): TGTGCCAGCAGCTTCTCTCGGACTAGCGGATCCACCGGGGAGCTGTCTTTT.

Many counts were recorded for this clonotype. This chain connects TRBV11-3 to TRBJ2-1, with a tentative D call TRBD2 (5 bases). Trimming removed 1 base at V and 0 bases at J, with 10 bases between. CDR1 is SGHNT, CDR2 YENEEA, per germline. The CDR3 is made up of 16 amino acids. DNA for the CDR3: TGTGCCAGCAGCTTAGGTCGGAGGAGCTCCTACAATGAGCAGTTCTTC. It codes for CASSLGRRSSYNEQFF.

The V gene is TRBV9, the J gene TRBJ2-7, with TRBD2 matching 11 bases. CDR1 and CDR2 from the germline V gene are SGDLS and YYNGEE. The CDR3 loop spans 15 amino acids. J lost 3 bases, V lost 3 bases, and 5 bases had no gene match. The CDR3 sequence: CASSAGTSGNYEQYF. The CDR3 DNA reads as TGTGCCAGCAGCGCCGGGACTAGCGGAAACTACGAGCAGTACTTC. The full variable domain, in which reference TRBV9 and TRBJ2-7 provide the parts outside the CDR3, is DSGVTQTPKHLITATGQRVTLRCSPRSGDLSVYWYQQSLDQGLQFLIQYYNGEERAKGNILERFSAQQFPDLHSELNLSSLELGDSALYFCASSAGTSGNYEQYFGPGTRLTVT.

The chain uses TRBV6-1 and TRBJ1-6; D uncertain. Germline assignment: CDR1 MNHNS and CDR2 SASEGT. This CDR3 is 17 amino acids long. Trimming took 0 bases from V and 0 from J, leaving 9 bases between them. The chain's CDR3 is CASSEAFGSSYNSPLHF. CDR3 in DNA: TGTGCCAGCAGTGAAGCCTTTGGCAGCTCCTATAATTCACCCCTCCACTTT.

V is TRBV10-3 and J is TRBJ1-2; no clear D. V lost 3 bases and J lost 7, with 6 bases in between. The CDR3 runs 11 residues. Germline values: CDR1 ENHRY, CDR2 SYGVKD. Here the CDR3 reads CAISELGGYTF. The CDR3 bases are TGTGCCATCAGTGAACTTGGTGGCTACACCTTC.

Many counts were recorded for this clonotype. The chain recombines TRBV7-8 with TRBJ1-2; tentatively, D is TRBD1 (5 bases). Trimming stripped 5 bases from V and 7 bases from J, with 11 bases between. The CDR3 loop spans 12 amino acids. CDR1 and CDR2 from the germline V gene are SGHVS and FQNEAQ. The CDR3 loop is CASSHRDSGYTF. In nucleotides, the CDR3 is TGTGCCAGCAGCCATCGGGACTCTGGCTACACCTTC.

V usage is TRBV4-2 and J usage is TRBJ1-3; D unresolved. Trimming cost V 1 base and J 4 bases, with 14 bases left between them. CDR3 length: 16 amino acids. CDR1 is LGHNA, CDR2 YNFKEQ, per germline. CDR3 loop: CASSQAGRVGGNTIYF. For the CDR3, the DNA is TGTGCCAGCAGCCAAGCTGGGCGGGTGGGCGGAAACACCATATATTTT.

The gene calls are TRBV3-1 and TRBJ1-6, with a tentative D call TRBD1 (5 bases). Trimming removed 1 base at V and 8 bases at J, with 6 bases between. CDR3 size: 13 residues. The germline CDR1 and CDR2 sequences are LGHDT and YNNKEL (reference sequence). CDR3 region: CASSQVGHSPLHF. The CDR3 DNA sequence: TGTGCCAGCAGCCAAGTGGGGCATTCACCCCTCCACTTT.

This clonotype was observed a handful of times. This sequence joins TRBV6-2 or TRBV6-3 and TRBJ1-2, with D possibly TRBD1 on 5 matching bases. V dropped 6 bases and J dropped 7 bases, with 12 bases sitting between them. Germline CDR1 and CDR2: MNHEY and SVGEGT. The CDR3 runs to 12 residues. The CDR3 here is CASRGTSFGYTF. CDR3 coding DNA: TGTGCCAGCAGGGGGACTAGCTTTGGCTACACCTTC.

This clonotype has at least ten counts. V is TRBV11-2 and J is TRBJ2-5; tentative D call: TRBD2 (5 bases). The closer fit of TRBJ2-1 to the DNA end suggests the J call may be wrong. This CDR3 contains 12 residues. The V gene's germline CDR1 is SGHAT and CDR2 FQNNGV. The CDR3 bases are TGTGCCAGCAGCCTACCGGGAAGGACCCAGTTCTTC. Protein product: CASSLPGRTQFF.

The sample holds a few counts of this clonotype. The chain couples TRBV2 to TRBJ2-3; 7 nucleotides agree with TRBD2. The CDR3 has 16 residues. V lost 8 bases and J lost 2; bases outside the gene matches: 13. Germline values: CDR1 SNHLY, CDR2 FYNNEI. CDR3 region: CASGVGEGSYTDTQYF. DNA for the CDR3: TGTGCCAGCGGTGTGGGGGAGGGGAGTTACACAGATACGCAGTATTTT. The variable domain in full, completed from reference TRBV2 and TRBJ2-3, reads EPEVTQTPSHQVTQMGQEVILRCVPISNHLYFYWYRQILGQKVEFLVSFYNNEISEKSEIFDDQFSVERPDGSNFTLKIRSTKLEDSAMYFCASGVGEGSYTDTQYFGPGTRLTVL.